This entry concerns a single TCR beta chain. The read ends 3 residues shy of where the CDR3 ends; the end is completed using the germline J gene. Germline V gene data show CDR1 as LNHDA and CDR2 as SQIVND (reference sequence). The CDR3 is 13 residues long. The data were produced by immunoSEQ multiplex PCR, yet TCRdb's version contains in-frame clones alone and is incomplete. In all, the sample yields about 35,000 clones. This sample was taken from a study of T cells in women clearing cervical HPV infection. Sequencing was done on a sample of blood buffy coat. This chain links TRBV19 with TRBJ1-2, with 7 positions matching TRBD1. This TCR derives from a woman aged 18 to 75 with a cervical HPV16 infection that either progressed to CIN3+ or cleared (not recorded which). The sequenced CDR3 bases are TGTGCCAGTAGACAGGGGTTTTACAATGAC. It specifies CASRQGFYND. The whole CDR3 protein is CASRQGFYNDYTF.